These 20 T cell receptor beta chains were sequenced from one sample in a study of T cells in women clearing cervical HPV infection. The protocol was immunoSEQ multiplex PCR, while the TCRdb copy is restricted to in-frame clones and leaves out a portion. The table counts about 24,000 clones; around 5.4% lies in the top ten. The sample taken for sequencing was blood buffy coat. These receptors originate from a woman aged 18 to 75 with a cervical HPV16 infection that either progressed to CIN3+ or cleared (not recorded which).

To note about this clone: The junction differs from germline at one of its ends, possibly a read error. The DNA ends 3 residues before the CDR3 does, and the rest of the CDR3 is filled in from the germline J gene. This chain links TRBV7-7 with TRBJ2-5; perhaps TRBD1 as D (6 bases). Germline CDR1 and CDR2: SSHAT and FNYEAQ (reference sequence). This CDR3 contains 15 residues. The CDR3 here is CASSQETGFQETQYF. CDR3 bases read: TGTGCTAGCAGCCAAGAAACAGGGTTCCAAGAGACC.

Concerning this clone itself: The read stops 3 residues short of the end of the CDR3; the missing end is completed from the germline J gene. The V and J genes are TRBV7-9 and TRBJ2-7; D remains unclear. Germline assignment: CDR1 SEHNR and CDR2 FQNEAQ (reference sequence). The germline V and J ends were trimmed by 5 bases and 1 base, with 12 bases remaining between them. This CDR3 comprises 14 residues. The CDR3 bases that were read are TGTGCCAGCAGCCTCATGGCGGATTCCTACGAG. It translates to CASSLMADSYE. The full CDR3 sequence reads CASSLMADSYEQYF. Based on the CDR3 plus reference TRBV7-9 and TRBJ2-7, the full variable domain is DTGVSQNPRHKITKRGQNVTFRCDPISEHNRLYWYRQTLGQGPEFLTYFQNEAQLEKSRLLSDRFSAERPKGSFSTLEIQRTEQGDSAMYLCASSLMADSYEQYFGPGTRLTVT.

In the case of this clone: From the germline J gene comes the end of the CDR3, since the read stops 3 residues before it. The chain is built from TRBV7-9 and TRBJ1-1; the D is unclear. The V and J ends lost 4 bases and 1 base respectively, with 13 bases between them. This CDR3 has 15 amino acids. Per germline, CDR1 SEHNR and CDR2 FQNEAQ (reference sequence). The CDR3 reads CASSSPLRTNTEAFF. The CDR3 bases that were read are TGTGCCAGCAGCTCTCCCCTGCGTACGAACACTGAA. Filled out from reference TRBV7-9 and TRBJ1-1, the complete variable domain reads DTGVSQNPRHKITKRGQNVTFRCDPISEHNRLYWYRQTLGQGPEFLTYFQNEAQLEKSRLLSDRFSAERPKGSFSTLEIQRTEQGDSAMYLCASSSPLRTNTEAFFGQGTRLTVV.

Judged by frequency, this clone is medium-sized. Read sequence stops 3 residues before the CDR3 end, and the germline J gene provides the missing end. The chain couples TRBV19 to TRBJ2-3, with D perhaps TRBD1 (5 bases). Germline lookup yields CDR1 LNHDA and CDR2 SQIVND (reference sequence). The CDR3 runs to 14 residues. Trimming removed 3 bases at V and 2 bases at J, with 9 bases between. The CDR3 here is CASSMARDTDTQYF. The sequenced part of the CDR3 DNA is TGTGCCAGTAGTATGGCCAGGGACACAGATACG.

As for this clone: The CDR3 end falls 3 residues outside the read, so it is completed with the germline J gene. The V call is TRBV6-1, the J call TRBJ2-1; tentatively, D is TRBD1 (5 bases). Germline V gives CDR1 MNHNS, CDR2 SASEGT. The V and J ends lost 0 bases and 8 bases respectively, with 11 bases between them. The CDR3 extends over 14 amino acids. The CDR3 DNA, read in part, is TGTGCCAGCAGTGAAGCTAGCAGGGTCCATGAG. It is translated as CASSEASRVHE. The CDR3 reads in full as CASSEASRVHEQFF.

Points on this clone: The read finishes 3 residues shy of the CDR3 end, and the germline J gene is used to complete it. The V and J genes are TRBV3-1 (or the pseudogene TRBV3-2) and TRBJ1-4; 7 nucleotides align to TRBD1. V gave up 2 bases and J gave up 7 bases; unmatched junction bases: 7. CDR3 length: 15 amino acids. Per the germline V gene, CDR1 is LGHDT and CDR2 is YNNKEL (reference sequence). CDR3 protein: CASSQSRGLGEKLFF. The sequenced CDR3 bases are TGTGCCAGCAGCCAATCAAGGGGGCTGGGTGAAAAA.

As regards this clone: The CDR3 end falls 3 residues outside the read, so it is completed with the germline J gene. The chain recombines TRBV30 with TRBJ2-7, with 11 bases aligning to TRBD1. This CDR3 is 14 amino acids long. V was clipped by 5 bases and J by 6 bases; unmatched bases: 9. The germline V gene encodes CDR1 GTSNPN and CDR2 SVGIG (reference sequence). CDR3 region: CAWDTGTGGSEQYF. CDR3 DNA (partial): TGTGCCTGGGATACCGGGACAGGGGGTTCCGAG.

Note on this clone: The missing CDR3 end, 3 residues past where the read stops, is filled in from the germline J gene. This chain joins TRBV5-1 and TRBJ2-1; 8 nucleotides line up with TRBD1. Germline CDR1 and CDR2: SGHRS and YFSETQ. The CDR3 sequence is 15 residues long. J lost 7 bases, V lost 0 bases, and 6 bases had no gene match. CDR3 protein: CASSLAGGASNEQFF. The CDR3 DNA, read in part, is TGCGCCAGCAGCTTGGCAGGGGGCGCCTCGAATGAG.

Worth noting for this clone: The sequenced fragment ends 3 residues before the CDR3 boundary, so the rest is inferred from the germline J gene. The chain recombines TRBV5-1 with TRBJ2-2; TRBD1 matches at 7 bases. CDR3 length equals 14 residues. V trimming: 1 base; J trimming: 6 bases; junction bases outside the gene matches: 3. CDR1 SGHRS and CDR2 YFSETQ come from the germline V gene. The CDR3: CASSLSTGSGELFF. Incomplete CDR3 DNA: TGCGCCAGCAGCTTGTCGACAGGGTCCGGGGAG.

A remark on this clone: The CDR3 end falls 3 residues outside the read, so it is completed with the germline J gene. V is TRBV30 and J is TRBJ1-2; D gene ambiguous. The germline CDR1 and CDR2 sequences are GTSNPN and SVGIG (reference sequence). There are 14 residues in the CDR3. CDR3 loop: CAWSFGAGTDTYTF. CDR3 bases read: TGTGCCTGGAGTTTCGGTGCGGGCACAGATACC.

Points on this clone: The read gets to within 3 residues of the CDR3 end, and the germline J gene fills in the rest. This chain links TRBV20-1 with TRBJ2-7; 8 bases fit TRBD1. The V gene's germline CDR1 is DFQATT and CDR2 SNEGSKA (reference sequence). The trim removed 5 bases at V and 2 bases at J, leaving 8 bases unmatched. The CDR3 contains 14 residues. The sequenced part of the CDR3 DNA is TGCAGTGCTGTAGGTCCAGGGGGCACCTACGAG. The encoded protein is CSAVGPGGTYE. The full CDR3 protein is CSAVGPGGTYEQYF.

Points on this clone: The read gets to within 3 residues of the CDR3 end, and the germline J gene fills in the rest. V usage is TRBV20-1 and J usage is TRBJ2-7, with D perhaps matching TRBD1 (6 bases). With 3 bases removed from V and 5 bases from J, the gap between germline ends came to 32 bases. Germline CDR1 and CDR2: DFQATT and SNEGSKA (reference sequence). The CDR3 extends over 19 amino acids. The CDR3 reads CSASHLGAVPPALIHEQYF. The sequenced CDR3 bases are TGCAGTGCTAGTCATTTGGGGGCCGTTCCTCCGGCGCTTATACACGAG.

Turning to this clone: The read finishes 3 residues shy of the CDR3 end, and the germline J gene is used to complete it. The J gene is TRBJ2-3, the V gene TRBV19; 16 nucleotides line up with TRBD2. Per germline, CDR1 LNHDA and CDR2 SQIVND (reference sequence). The V gene end was trimmed by 4 bases and the J gene end by 3 bases; junction bases not matched to a gene: 1. This CDR3 contains 16 residues. CDR3: CASSRGLAGGTDTQYF. The part of the CDR3 DNA that was read is TGTGCCAGTAGTAGGGGACTAGCGGGGGGGACAGATACG. Using reference TRBV19 and TRBJ2-3 for the parts outside the CDR3, the full variable domain is DGGITQSPKYLFRKEGQNVTLSCEQNLNHDAMYWYRQDPGQGLRLIYYSQIVNDFQKGDIAEGYSVSREKKESFPLTVTSAQKNPTAFYLCASSRGLAGGTDTQYFGPGTRLTVL.

Comment on this clone: The read terminates 3 residues ahead of where the CDR3 ends, so the germline J gene completes it. The chain carries TRBV20-1 and TRBJ1-2; D unclear. Trimming left V 2 bases short and J 4 bases short, with 11 bases between. Germline CDR1 reads DFQATT; CDR2 reads SNEGSKA (reference sequence). This CDR3 is 13 amino acids long. The chain's CDR3 is CSARLLGTYGYTF. The sequenced CDR3 bases are TGCAGTGCTAGACTACTAGGCACCTATGGC.

As concerns this clone: The CDR3 is cut off 3 residues early in the read; its end comes from the germline J gene. J is TRBJ2-2 and V is TRBV7-9; maybe TRBD1 (8 bases). The V gene's germline CDR1 is SEHNR and CDR2 FQNEAQ (reference sequence). This CDR3 spans 15 amino acids. V gave up 6 bases and J gave up 6 bases, with 17 bases separating them. The CDR3 loop is CASRPGQGGAGELFF. The part of the CDR3 DNA that was read is TGTGCCAGCAGGCCAGGACAGGGAGGGGCCGGGGAG.

Comments on this clone: The sequence runs out 3 residues before the end of the CDR3; the remainder is reconstructed from the germline J gene. The V and J genes are TRBV10-3 and TRBJ1-5; D is possibly TRBD1 (5 bases). The CDR3 loop spans 15 amino acids. CDR1 is ENHRY, CDR2 SYGVKD, per germline. The ends were cut back, 0 bases at V and 4 bases at J, with 10 bases in the middle. The part of the CDR3 DNA that was read is TGTGCCATCAGTGAGTCGGTGGGGGGTAATCAGCCC. Amino acid sequence: CAISESVGGNQP. The complete CDR3 sequence is CAISESVGGNQPQHF.

Comment on this clone: Read coverage stops 3 residues before the CDR3 terminus; the germline J gene supplies the remainder. The chain combines TRBV2 with TRBJ2-5; no clear D. The germline V gene has CDR1 SNHLY and CDR2 FYNNEI. The ends were cut back, 10 bases at V and 0 bases at J, with 9 bases in the middle. The CDR3 contains 12 residues. The sequenced part of the CDR3 DNA is TGTGCCAATAGACGGGACCAAGAGACC. This translates into CANRRDQET. The entire CDR3 protein reads CANRRDQETQYF.

With respect to this clone: The observed sequence ends 3 residues before the CDR3 terminus, with the missing tail filled in from the germline J gene. V usage is TRBV5-4 and J usage is TRBJ2-2; no firm D call. V was clipped by 4 bases and J by 3 bases, with 10 bases between them. From germline, CDR1 is SGHNT and CDR2 YYREEE (reference sequence). The CDR3 runs 14 residues. This CDR3 is CASSPTQDTGELFF. The sequenced CDR3 bases are TGTGCCAGCAGCCCCACCCAGGACACCGGGGAG. Looking up the rest from reference TRBV5-4 and TRBJ2-2 gives the full variable domain: ETGVTQSPTHLIKTRGQQVTLRCSSQSGHNTVSWYQQALGQGPQFIFQYYREEENGRGNFPPRFSGLQFPNYSSELNVNALELDDSALYLCASSPTQDTGELFFGEGSRLTVL.

CDR3 DNA, as far as it was read: TGCAGTGCTACAGTAGCGGGAGGATACGATACG. Translated: CSATVAGGYDT. The whole CDR3 protein reads CSATVAGGYDTQYF. This chain links TRBV20-1 with TRBJ2-3; 10 bases agree with TRBD2. The CDR3 extends 3 residues past the end of the read, so its final part is completed from the germline J gene. Looked up from germline, CDR1 is DFQATT and CDR2 is SNEGSKA (reference sequence). J gave up 6 bases and V 4 bases, and 7 bases lay outside the gene matches. The CDR3 has 14 amino acids.

Comment on this clone: The read ends 3 residues early relative to the CDR3; the germline J gene fills the gap. The V gene is TRBV28, the J gene TRBJ1-5; D may be TRBD1 (5 bases). Germline V CDR1 and CDR2: MDHEN, SYDVKM. CDR3 length: 17 residues. Trimming took 7 bases from V and 1 from J, leaving 20 bases between them. The CDR3 sequence is CASTPPGGTTSNQPQHF. The CDR3 bases that were read are TGTGCCAGCACCCCCCCGGGGGGAACAACCAGCAATCAGCCC.